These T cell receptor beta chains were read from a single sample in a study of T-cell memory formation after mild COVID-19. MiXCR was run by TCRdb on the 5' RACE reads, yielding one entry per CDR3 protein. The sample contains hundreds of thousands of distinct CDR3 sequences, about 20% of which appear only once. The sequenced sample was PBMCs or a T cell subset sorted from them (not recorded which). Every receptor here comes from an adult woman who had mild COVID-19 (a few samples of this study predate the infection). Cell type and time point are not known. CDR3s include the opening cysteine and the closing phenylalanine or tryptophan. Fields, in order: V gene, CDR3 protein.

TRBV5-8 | CASRYARDRGANTEAFF
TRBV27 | CASSPGTDAYEQYF
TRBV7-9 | CASSLAGHEQYF
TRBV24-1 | CATSDSGDSQPQHF
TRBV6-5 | CASSSWRESYEQYF
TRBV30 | CAWSKTRTGALTEAFF
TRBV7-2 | CASSLSGSLSTDTQYF
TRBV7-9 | CASSLEGRGDEQYF
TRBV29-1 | CSVAPASGYTGELFF
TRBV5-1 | CASSLAPGRLNTEAFF
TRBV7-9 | CASSPDYEQYF
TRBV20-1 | CSARGDLNEQFF
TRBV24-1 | CATRGQPESYNEQFF
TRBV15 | CATSMGGTGYEQYF
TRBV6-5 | CASSSGGYQPRHF
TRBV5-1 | CASSHGTSGGHLYSNEQFF
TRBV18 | CASSAGVNQNEQFF
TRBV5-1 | CASSPGRGNTGELFF
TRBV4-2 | CASSQGLAPGNEQFF
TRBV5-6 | CASRGLGVGAGRANTGELFF
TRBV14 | CASSRSIPGLGTDTQYF
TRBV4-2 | CASSQDFGGETQYF
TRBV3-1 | CASSQGPRAYEQYF
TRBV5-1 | CASSWDQMNTEAFF
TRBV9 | CASSVLETGANTEAFF
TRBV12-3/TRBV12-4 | CASSSPGRSYNEQFF
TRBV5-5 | CASSLALSDSTEAFF
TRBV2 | CASGHQIPGELFF
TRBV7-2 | CASSLGQVLSYEQYF
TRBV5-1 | CASGSGQGAREQYF
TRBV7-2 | CASSFAPGGDYYEQYF
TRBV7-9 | CASSRPKTGDSYNEQFF
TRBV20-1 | CSANGLGGLNEQFF
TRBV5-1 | CASSGTGKETQYF
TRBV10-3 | CAISVGITYNEQFF
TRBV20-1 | CSALDTGGQTDTQYF
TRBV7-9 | CASSGGHYTEAFF
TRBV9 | CASGRTGYIETKYF
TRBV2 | CASSGDRLSYEQYF
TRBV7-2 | CASSPAWTSGNEQFF
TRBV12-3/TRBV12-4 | CASSPSTVDFTDTQYF
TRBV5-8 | CASSEGFGTGGQETQYF
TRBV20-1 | CSARETSGSTDTQYF
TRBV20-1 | CSARGLQNEQYF
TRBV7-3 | CASSLTGGEGNEQFF
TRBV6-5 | CASSSGLARTYEQYF
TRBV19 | CASSIDRGYYGYTF
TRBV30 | CAWTPAGLAGVNEQFF
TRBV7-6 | CASSSSPDTLGELFF